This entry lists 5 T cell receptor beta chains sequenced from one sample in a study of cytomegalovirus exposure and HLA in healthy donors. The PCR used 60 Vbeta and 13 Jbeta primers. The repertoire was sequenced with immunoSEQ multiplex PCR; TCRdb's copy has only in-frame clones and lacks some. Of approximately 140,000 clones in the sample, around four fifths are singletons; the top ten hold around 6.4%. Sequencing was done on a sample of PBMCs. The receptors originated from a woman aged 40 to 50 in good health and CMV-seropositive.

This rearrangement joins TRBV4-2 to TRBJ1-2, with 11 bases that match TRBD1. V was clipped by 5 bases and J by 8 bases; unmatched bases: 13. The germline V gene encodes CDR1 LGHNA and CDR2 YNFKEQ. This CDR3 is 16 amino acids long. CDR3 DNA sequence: TGTGCCAGCAGCAGACCGGGACAGGGGGTGTTTTCGGGCTACACCTTC. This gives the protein CASSRPGQGVFSGYTF.

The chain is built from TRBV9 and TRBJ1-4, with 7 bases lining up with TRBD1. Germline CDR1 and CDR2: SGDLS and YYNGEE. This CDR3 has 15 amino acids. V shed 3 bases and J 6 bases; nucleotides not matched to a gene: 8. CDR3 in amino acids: CASSARGLRDEKLFF. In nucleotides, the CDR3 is TGTGCCAGCAGCGCCAGGGGGTTACGGGATGAAAAACTGTTTTTT.

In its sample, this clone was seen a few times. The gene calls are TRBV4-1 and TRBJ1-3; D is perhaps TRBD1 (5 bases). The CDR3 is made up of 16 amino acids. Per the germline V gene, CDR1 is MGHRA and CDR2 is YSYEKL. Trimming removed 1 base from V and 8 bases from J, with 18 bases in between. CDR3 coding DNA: TGCGCCAGCAGCCAAGTCATCTTCCGACCGGGGGACACCATATATTTT. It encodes CASSQVIFRPGDTIYF.

The chain's CDR3 is CASGPYGQGEAFF. CDR3 sequence (DNA): TGTGCTAGTGGTCCTTATGGACAGGGTGAAGCTTTCTTT. This chain links TRBV12-5 with TRBJ1-1; 8 bases map to TRBD1. The germline V gene encodes CDR1 LGHNT and CDR2 FRNRAP. The CDR3 has 13 residues. J was trimmed by 7 bases and V by 5 bases; bases with no gene match: 6.

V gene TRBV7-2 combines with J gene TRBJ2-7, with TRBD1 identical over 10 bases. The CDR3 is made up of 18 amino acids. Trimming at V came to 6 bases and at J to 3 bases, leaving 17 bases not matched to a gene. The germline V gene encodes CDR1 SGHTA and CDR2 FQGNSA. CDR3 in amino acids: CASSSGPPGQGNIYEQYF. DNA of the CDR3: TGTGCCAGCAGTTCTGGCCCTCCGGGACAGGGGAATATCTACGAGCAGTACTTC.